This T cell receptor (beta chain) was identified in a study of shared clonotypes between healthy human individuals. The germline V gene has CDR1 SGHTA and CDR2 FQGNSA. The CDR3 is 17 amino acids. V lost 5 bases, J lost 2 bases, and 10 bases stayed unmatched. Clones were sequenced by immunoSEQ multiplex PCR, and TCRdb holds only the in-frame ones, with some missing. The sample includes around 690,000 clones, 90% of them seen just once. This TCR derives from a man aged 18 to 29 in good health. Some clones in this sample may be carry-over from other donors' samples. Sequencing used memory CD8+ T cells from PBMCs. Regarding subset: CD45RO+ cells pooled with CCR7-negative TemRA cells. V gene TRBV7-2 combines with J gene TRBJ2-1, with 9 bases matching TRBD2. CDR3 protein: CASSPRWASGTYNEQFF. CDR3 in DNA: TGTGCCAGCAGCCCCCGGTGGGCTAGCGGGACCTACAATGAGCAGTTCTTC.